This TCR beta chain was found in a study of CD8 T cells in ankylosing spondylitis. TCRdb passed the 5' RACE reads through MiXCR, listing each CDR3 protein once. The sample shows hundreds of thousands of distinct CDR3 sequences, roughly 32% of them seen only once. This clonotype was recorded many times. Germline CDR1 and CDR2: SQVTM and ANQGSEA. V lost 7 bases and J 3 bases, leaving 10 bases between the germline ends. The CDR3 has 12 residues. This receptor was obtained from a male donor with ankylosing spondylitis or in good health (not recorded which). The gene calls are TRBV29-1 and TRBJ2-1, with D perhaps being TRBD1 or TRBD2 (5 bases each). Sequenced sample: blood, either unsorted or a sorted T cell fraction (not recorded which). The CDR3 here is CSAGAGYNEQFF. The DNA of the CDR3 is TGCAGCGCCGGGGCAGGCTACAATGAGCAGTTCTTC.